This TCR beta chain was sequenced in a study of beta chain features in type 1 diabetes. Findings of the study overall: The question of HLA type influencing TCRB rearrangement was one that remained unresolved here. Researchers cautioned that cDNA sequencing could over-represent cells with high TCR expression. The study found that naive, central memory and Treg TCRB repertoires appeared more similar in patients than in healthy donors.

Comment on this clone: Its target is not known.

The CDR3 covers 15 residues. Trimming took 2 bases from V and 0 from J, leaving 8 bases between them. Germline CDR1 reads SGHRS; CDR2 reads YFSETQ. The authors reverse transcribed all of the isolated RNA, so sequencing captured expressed TCRB transcripts. Sequencing was performed with immunoSEQ multiplex PCR; in TCRdb, only in-frame clones are kept and a portion is missing. Of about 410,000 clones listed, approximately 14% are singletons. The receptor was derived from a man aged 25-45 years in good health. Material: naive CD4+ T cells from blood. This chain uses TRBV5-1 with TRBJ2-2, with D maybe TRBD2 (5 bases). The CDR3 nucleotides are TGCGCCAGCAGCTTAGGGAGACCGAACACCGGGGAGCTGTTTTTT. This encodes CASSLGRPNTGELFF.